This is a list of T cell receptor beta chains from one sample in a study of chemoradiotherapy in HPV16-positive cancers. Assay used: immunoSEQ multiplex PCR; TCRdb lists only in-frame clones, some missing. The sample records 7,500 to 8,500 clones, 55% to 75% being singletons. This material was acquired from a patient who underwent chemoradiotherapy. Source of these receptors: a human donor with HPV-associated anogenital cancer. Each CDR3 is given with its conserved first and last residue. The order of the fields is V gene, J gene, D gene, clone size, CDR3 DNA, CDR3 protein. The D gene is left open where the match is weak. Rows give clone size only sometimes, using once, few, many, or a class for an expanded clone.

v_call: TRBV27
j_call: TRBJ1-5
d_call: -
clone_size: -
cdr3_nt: TGTGCCAGCAGTCAGGGAGGTCAGCCCCAGCATTTT
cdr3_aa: CASSQGGQPQHF

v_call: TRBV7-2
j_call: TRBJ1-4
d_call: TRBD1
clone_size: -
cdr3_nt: TGTGCCAGCACTGGACAGGGGGGGACTAATGAAAAACTGTTTTTT
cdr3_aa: CASTGQGGTNEKLFF

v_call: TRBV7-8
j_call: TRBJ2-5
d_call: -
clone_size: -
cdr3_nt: TGTGCCAGCAGCTCCTCTCGTGCGGGGACCCAGTACTTC
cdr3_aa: CASSSSRAGTQYF

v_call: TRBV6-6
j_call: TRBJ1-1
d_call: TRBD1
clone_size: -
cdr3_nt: TGTGCCAGCAGTTTTACAGGGGTGGCTGAAGCTTTCTTT
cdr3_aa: CASSFTGVAEAFF

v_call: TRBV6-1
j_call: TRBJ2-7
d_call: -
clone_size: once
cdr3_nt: TGTGCCACCTCCTCCGGGCAGTACTTC
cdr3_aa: CATSSGQYF

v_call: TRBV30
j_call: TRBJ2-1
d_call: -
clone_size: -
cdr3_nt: TGTGCCTGGAGTGTAAGGGGGAGTGAGCAGTTCTTC
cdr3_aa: CAWSVRGSEQFF

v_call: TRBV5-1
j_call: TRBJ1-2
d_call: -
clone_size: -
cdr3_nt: TGCGCCAGCAGCTTCGTGACAGGAGCAACTAACTATGGCTACACCTTC
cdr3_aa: CASSFVTGATNYGYTF

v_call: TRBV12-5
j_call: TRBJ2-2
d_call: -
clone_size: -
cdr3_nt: TGTGCTAGTGGTTTGCCGCAGGGCTCGGGGGAGCTGTTTTTT
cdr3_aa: CASGLPQGSGELFF

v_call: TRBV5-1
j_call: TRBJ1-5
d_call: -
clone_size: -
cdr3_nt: TGCGCCAGCAGCGGGGGGGTGGGCCAGCCCCAGCATTTT
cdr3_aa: CASSGGVGQPQHF

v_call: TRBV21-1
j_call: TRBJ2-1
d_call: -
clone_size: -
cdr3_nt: TGTGCCAGCAGGAAAAAATACGGGTGGCAGGACTCCTACAATGAGCAGTTCTTC
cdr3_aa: CASRKKYGWQDSYNEQFF

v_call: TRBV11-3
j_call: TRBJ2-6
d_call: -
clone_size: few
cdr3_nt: TGTGCCAGCAGCAAAGGACAATCTGGGGCCAACGTCCTGACTTTC
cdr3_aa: CASSKGQSGANVLTF

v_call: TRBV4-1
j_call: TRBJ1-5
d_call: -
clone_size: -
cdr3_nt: TGCGCCAGCAGCCGCGGGACACTCAATCAGCCCCAGCATTTT
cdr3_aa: CASSRGTLNQPQHF

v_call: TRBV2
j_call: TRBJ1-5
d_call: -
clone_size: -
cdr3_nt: TGTGCCAGCAGTGAGGTGGGGCGACGCAATCAGCCCCAGCATTTT
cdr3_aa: CASSEVGRRNQPQHF

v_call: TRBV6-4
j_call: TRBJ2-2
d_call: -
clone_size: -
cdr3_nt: TGTGCCAGCAGTGAGGAGGGAGGCACCGGGGAGCTGTTTTTT
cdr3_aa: CASSEEGGTGELFF

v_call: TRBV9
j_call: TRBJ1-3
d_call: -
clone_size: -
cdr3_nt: TGTGCCAGCAGCGTTGACAGACCAAGCTCTGGAAACACCATATATTTT
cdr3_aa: CASSVDRPSSGNTIYF

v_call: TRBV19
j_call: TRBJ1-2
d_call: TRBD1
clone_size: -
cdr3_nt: TGTGCCAGTAGTATGATCGGACAGGAAGCTAACTATGGCTACACCTTC
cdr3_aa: CASSMIGQEANYGYTF

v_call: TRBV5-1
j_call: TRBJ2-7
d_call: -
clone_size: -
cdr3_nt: TGCGCCAGCAGCTTGCTGTCTAGTAACGAGCAGTACTTC
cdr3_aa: CASSLLSSNEQYF

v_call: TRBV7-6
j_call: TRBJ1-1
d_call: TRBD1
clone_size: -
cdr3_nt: TGTGCCAGCAGCTTAAAGGGGGCCGGAATCACTGAAGCTTTCTTT
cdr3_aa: CASSLKGAGITEAFF

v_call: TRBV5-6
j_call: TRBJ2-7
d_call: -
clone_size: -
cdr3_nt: TGTGCCAGCAGCTTGGTCAGACACCTAGAGCAGTACTTC
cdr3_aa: CASSLVRHLEQYF

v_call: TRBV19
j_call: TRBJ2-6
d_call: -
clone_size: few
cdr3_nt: TGTGCCAGTAGTGGGGTAGGCTCTGGGGCCAACGTCCTGACTTTC
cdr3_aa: CASSGVGSGANVLTF

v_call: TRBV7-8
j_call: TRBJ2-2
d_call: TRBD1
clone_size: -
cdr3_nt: TGTGCCAGCAGCTTAATGACAGGGGGGAGGTCCGGGGAGCTGTTTTTT
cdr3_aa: CASSLMTGGRSGELFF

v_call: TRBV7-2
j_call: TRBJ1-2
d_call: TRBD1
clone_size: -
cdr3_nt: TGTGCCAGCACCCAACAGACAGGGTTGGGCTACACCTTC
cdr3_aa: CASTQQTGLGYTF

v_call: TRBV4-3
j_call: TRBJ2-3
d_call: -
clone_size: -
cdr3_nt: TGCGCCAGCAGCCAAGAACCCTATAGCGCCGCTAGCACAGATACGCAGTATTTT
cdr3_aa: CASSQEPYSAASTDTQYF

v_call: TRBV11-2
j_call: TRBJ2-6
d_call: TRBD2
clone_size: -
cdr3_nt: TGTGCCAGCAGTGGGACTAGCGGGATAATCTGGGCCAACGTCCTGACTTTC
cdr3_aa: CASSGTSGIIWANVLTF

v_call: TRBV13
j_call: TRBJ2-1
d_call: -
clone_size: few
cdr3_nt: TGTGCCAGCAGCAGCACGGAGGCAGGGGATTACGATGAGCAGTTCTTC
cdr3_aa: CASSSTEAGDYDEQFF

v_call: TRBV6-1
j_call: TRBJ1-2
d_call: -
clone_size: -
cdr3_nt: TGTGCCAGCAGTGCCCGACAGTCCTATGGCTACACCTTC
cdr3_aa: CASSARQSYGYTF

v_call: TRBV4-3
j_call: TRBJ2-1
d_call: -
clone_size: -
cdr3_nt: TGCGCCAGCAGCCAATACCGTCGGGACAATGAGCAGTTCTTC
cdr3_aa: CASSQYRRDNEQFF

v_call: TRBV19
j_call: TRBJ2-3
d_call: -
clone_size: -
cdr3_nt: TGTGCCAGTAAATTGGACTGGGAAAGGAGGGCAGATACGCAGTATTTT
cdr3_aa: CASKLDWERRADTQYF

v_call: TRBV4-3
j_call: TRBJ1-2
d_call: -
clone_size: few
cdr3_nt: TGCGCCAGCAGCCGAAAGGAGGGTGACTATGGCTACACCTTC
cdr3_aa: CASSRKEGDYGYTF

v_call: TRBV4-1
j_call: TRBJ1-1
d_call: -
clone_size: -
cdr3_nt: TGCGCCAGCAGCCAGCAGGGAGTGCTGAACACTGAAGCTTTCTTT
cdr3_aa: CASSQQGVLNTEAFF

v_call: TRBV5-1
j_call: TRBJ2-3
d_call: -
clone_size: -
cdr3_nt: TGCGCCAGCCGACATTATGGGGGGACAGTTTCAGCTAGCACAGATACGCAGTATTTT
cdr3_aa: CASRHYGGTVSASTDTQYF

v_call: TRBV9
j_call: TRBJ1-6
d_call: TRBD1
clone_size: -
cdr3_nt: TGTGCCAGCAGCGCGGGACAGGGGGCCTATAATTCACCCCTCCACTTT
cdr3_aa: CASSAGQGAYNSPLHF

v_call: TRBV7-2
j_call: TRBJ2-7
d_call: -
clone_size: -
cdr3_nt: TGTGCCAGCAGCTTAGTCGGCAGATGGGACGAGCAGTACTTC
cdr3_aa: CASSLVGRWDEQYF

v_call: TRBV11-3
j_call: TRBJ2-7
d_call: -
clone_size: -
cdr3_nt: TGTGCCAGCAGCCACCCACGCGATTACGAGCAGTACTTC
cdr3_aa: CASSHPRDYEQYF

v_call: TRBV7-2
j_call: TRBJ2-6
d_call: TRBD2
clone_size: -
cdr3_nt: TGTGCCAGCAGCCCATTAGCGGGACGGTCCTCTGGGGCCAACGTCCTGACTTTC
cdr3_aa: CASSPLAGRSSGANVLTF

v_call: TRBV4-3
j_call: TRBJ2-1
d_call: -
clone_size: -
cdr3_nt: TGCGCCAGCAGCCAAGAGTGGTCGAGGAATGAGCAGTTCTTC
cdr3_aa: CASSQEWSRNEQFF

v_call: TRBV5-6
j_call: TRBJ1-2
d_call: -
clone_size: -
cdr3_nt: TGTGCCAGCAGCCAGGGTCATGCAGGGTTAAGTGGCTACACCTTC
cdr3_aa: CASSQGHAGLSGYTF

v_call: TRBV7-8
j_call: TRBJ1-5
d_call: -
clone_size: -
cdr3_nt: TGTGCCAGCAGCTTAGCCAGGCTCGCCGTCAATCAGCCCCAGCATTTT
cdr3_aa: CASSLARLAVNQPQHF

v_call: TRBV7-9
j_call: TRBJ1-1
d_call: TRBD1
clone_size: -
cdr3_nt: TGTGCCAGCAGTTCGGGACAGGTGGGAGGTACACGGGGCACAACTGAAGCTTTCTTT
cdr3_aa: CASSSGQVGGTRGTTEAFF

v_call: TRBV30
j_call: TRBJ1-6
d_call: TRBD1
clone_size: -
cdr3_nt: TGTGCCTGGACCGGGACAGGGGGATCACCCCTCCACTTT
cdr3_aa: CAWTGTGGSPLHF

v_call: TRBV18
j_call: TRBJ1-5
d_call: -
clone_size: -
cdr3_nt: TGTGCCAGCTCAATACAGGATAATCAGCCCCAGCATTTT
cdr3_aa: CASSIQDNQPQHF